The clone carrying this TCR beta chain was found many times. Time point here: newly diagnosed GD, antithyroid drugs for less than 3 months. The TCR library was prepared using RNA isolated from PBMCs. V was trimmed by 1 base and J by 4 bases, leaving 16 bases between them. This CDR3 has 16 residues. Germline loops: CDR1 LGHDT, CDR2 YNNKEL (reference sequence). The sample comes from a study of regulatory T cells in long-lasting Graves disease. Arm-PCR of CDR3 regions with iRepertoire HTBI primers generated TCR beta libraries. TCRdb fed the multiplex PCR reads into MiXCR, producing one record per CDR3 protein. The sample includes some 560,000 distinct CDR3 sequences, more than 15% of them seen just once. These same data were also listed under a study on T cells in Graves' hyperthyroidism and ophthalmopathy.

V is TRBV3-1 and J is TRBJ1-2; D may be TRBD1 (5 bases). The TCR originated in a woman aged 35 to 59 with Graves disease. The sample in question was peripheral blood mononuclear cells (PBMCs), obtained at new diagnosis, from a patient treated with antithyroid drugs. The DNA of the CDR3 is TGTGCCAGCAGCCAAGCATTTGCAGGGCCCATCTATGGCTACACCTTC. Translated: CASSQAFAGPIYGYTF.